These T cell receptor beta chains were read from a single sample in a study of shared clonotypes between healthy human individuals. TCRdb's copy holds only in-frame clones and misses some; the assay was immunoSEQ multiplex PCR. The sample yields 1.5 million to 2.5 million clones, about 95% seen once. Sequencing was performed on naive CD8+ T cells sorted from blood. Receptors were obtained from a man between 18 and 29 years old in good health. Both conserved end residues are part of each CDR3. D genes are given only for firm matches. Size tells how often a clone was seen (once, few, many) or the class of an expanded clone, and some rows leave it out.

cdr3_aa: CASSPTGQGSDTQYF; cdr3_nt: TGTGCCAGCAGTCCGACGGGACAGGGCTCAGATACGCAGTATTTT; d_call: TRBD1; clone_size: -; j_call: TRBJ2-3; v_call: TRBV28
cdr3_aa: CAMDRGWGYTF; cdr3_nt: TGTGCCATGGACAGGGGTTGGGGCTACACCTTC; d_call: TRBD1; clone_size: -; j_call: TRBJ1-2; v_call: TRBV6-1
cdr3_aa: CASSLSGEGYGYTF; cdr3_nt: TGTGCCAGCAGTTTATCAGGAGAGGGCTATGGCTACACCTTC; d_call: -; clone_size: -; j_call: TRBJ1-2; v_call: TRBV27
cdr3_aa: CASSLERAGHYGYTF; cdr3_nt: TGTGCCAGCAGCTTGGAAAGGGCAGGCCACTATGGCTACACCTTC; d_call: -; clone_size: once; j_call: TRBJ1-2; v_call: TRBV5-4
cdr3_aa: CASSLEGVNEQFF; cdr3_nt: TGTGCCAGCAGCTTGGAGGGGGTTAATGAGCAGTTCTTC; d_call: -; clone_size: -; j_call: TRBJ2-1; v_call: TRBV7-9
cdr3_aa: CASSALAGGPPHEQYF; cdr3_nt: TGTGCCAGCAGCGCTTTAGCGGGAGGACCCCCCCACGAGCAGTACTTC; d_call: TRBD2; clone_size: -; j_call: TRBJ2-7; v_call: TRBV9
cdr3_aa: CASSTQDQPTEAFF; cdr3_nt: TGTGCCAGCAGTACTCAAGACCAGCCCACTGAAGCTTTCTTT; d_call: -; clone_size: -; j_call: TRBJ1-1; v_call: TRBV13
cdr3_aa: CASSILTGGSSTDTQYF; cdr3_nt: TGTGCCAGCAGTATTCTTACAGGAGGTTCGAGCACAGATACGCAGTATTTT; d_call: -; clone_size: -; j_call: TRBJ2-3; v_call: TRBV27
cdr3_aa: CASSIDSNQPQHF; cdr3_nt: TGTGCCAGCAGTATAGATAGCAATCAGCCCCAGCATTTT; d_call: -; clone_size: -; j_call: TRBJ1-5; v_call: TRBV27
cdr3_aa: CASSPGTGGEDTQYF; cdr3_nt: TGTGCCAGCAGCCCCGGGACAGGGGGCGAAGATACGCAGTATTTT; d_call: TRBD1; clone_size: -; j_call: TRBJ2-3; v_call: TRBV6-6
cdr3_aa: CASSVASRDETQYF; cdr3_nt: TGTGCCAGCAGCGTAGCTAGTAGGGACGAGACCCAGTACTTC; d_call: -; clone_size: -; j_call: TRBJ2-5; v_call: TRBV9
cdr3_aa: CASTGTDSNYGYTF; cdr3_nt: TGTGCCAGCACCGGGACAGATTCTAACTATGGCTACACCTTC; d_call: TRBD1; clone_size: -; j_call: TRBJ1-2; v_call: TRBV2
cdr3_aa: CATSRETGDSTYEQYF; cdr3_nt: TGTGCCACCAGCAGGGAAACAGGGGACAGCACCTACGAGCAGTACTTC; d_call: TRBD1; clone_size: -; j_call: TRBJ2-7; v_call: TRBV15
cdr3_aa: CASSLGLTPGEQYF; cdr3_nt: TGTGCCAGCAGTTTGGGCCTTACCCCGGGCGAGCAGTACTTC; d_call: -; clone_size: -; j_call: TRBJ2-7; v_call: TRBV27
cdr3_aa: CASSFQETQYF; cdr3_nt: TGTGCCAGCAGCTTCCAAGAGACCCAGTACTTC; d_call: -; clone_size: few; j_call: TRBJ2-5; v_call: TRBV5-4
cdr3_aa: CASSQASGSHLLVADTQYF; cdr3_nt: TGCGCCAGCAGTCAGGCTAGCGGATCACACCTCCTGGTTGCAGATACGCAGTATTTT; d_call: TRBD2; clone_size: -; j_call: TRBJ2-3; v_call: TRBV23-1
cdr3_aa: CASSVAAGIGSDTQYF; cdr3_nt: TGTGCCAGCAGCGTAGCAGCGGGAATCGGGTCAGATACGCAGTATTTT; d_call: TRBD2; clone_size: -; j_call: TRBJ2-3; v_call: TRBV9
cdr3_aa: CASSYGLAGGLYDEQFF; cdr3_nt: TGTGCCAGCAGCTACGGACTAGCGGGAGGGTTGTATGATGAGCAGTTCTTC; d_call: TRBD2; clone_size: -; j_call: TRBJ2-1; v_call: TRBV7-8
cdr3_aa: CASSIRRGRERETQYF; cdr3_nt: TGTGCCAGCAGTATCAGGCGTGGTCGGGAAAGAGAGACCCAGTACTTC; d_call: -; clone_size: -; j_call: TRBJ2-5; v_call: TRBV28
cdr3_aa: CSVEPQGNTEAFF; cdr3_nt: TGCAGCGTGGAACCACAGGGGAACACTGAAGCTTTCTTT; d_call: -; clone_size: -; j_call: TRBJ1-1; v_call: TRBV29-1
cdr3_aa: CASSESRWTDTQYF; cdr3_nt: TGCGCCAGCAGTGAGTCTCGCTGGACAGATACGCAGTATTTT; d_call: -; clone_size: -; j_call: TRBJ2-3; v_call: TRBV10-1
cdr3_aa: CASSQDPDSTDTQYF; cdr3_nt: TGCGCCAGCAGCCAAGATCCAGACAGCACAGATACGCAGTATTTT; d_call: -; clone_size: -; j_call: TRBJ2-3; v_call: TRBV4-1
cdr3_aa: CASSGAERAGYGYTF; cdr3_nt: TGTGCCAGCAGTGGAGCTGAGCGCGCAGGCTATGGCTACACCTTC; d_call: -; clone_size: -; j_call: TRBJ1-2; v_call: TRBV9
cdr3_aa: CASSQDSSTRNGYTF; cdr3_nt: TGCGCCAGCAGCCAAGATTCTTCGACTCGGAATGGCTACACCTTC; d_call: -; clone_size: -; j_call: TRBJ1-2; v_call: TRBV4-1
cdr3_aa: CASSQRQGTVDTEAFF; cdr3_nt: TGCGCCAGCAGCCAAAGACAGGGTACTGTAGACACTGAAGCTTTCTTT; d_call: TRBD1; clone_size: -; j_call: TRBJ1-1; v_call: TRBV4-1
cdr3_aa: CATTPTSSYNEQFF; cdr3_nt: TGTGCCACTACTCCCACGAGCTCCTACAATGAGCAGTTCTTC; d_call: -; clone_size: -; j_call: TRBJ2-1; v_call: TRBV7-9
cdr3_aa: CASRITGTGFSYEQYF; cdr3_nt: TGTGCCAGCAGAATAACCGGGACAGGGTTCTCCTACGAGCAGTACTTC; d_call: TRBD1; clone_size: once; j_call: TRBJ2-7; v_call: TRBV7-2
cdr3_aa: CASSEGASGGPPYEQYF; cdr3_nt: TGTGCCAGCAGTGAAGGAGCTAGCGGGGGTCCGCCCTACGAGCAGTACTTC; d_call: TRBD2; clone_size: -; j_call: TRBJ2-7; v_call: TRBV2
cdr3_aa: CASSLGGTGELFF; cdr3_nt: TGTGCCAGCAGCTTGGGGGGAACCGGGGAGCTGTTTTTT; d_call: -; clone_size: once; j_call: TRBJ2-2; v_call: TRBV7-9
cdr3_aa: CASSYDRGPGYTF; cdr3_nt: TGTGCCAGCAGCTACGACAGGGGGCCAGGCTACACCTTC; d_call: TRBD1; clone_size: -; j_call: TRBJ1-2; v_call: TRBV5-6
cdr3_aa: CASSEVSGLDSPLHF; cdr3_nt: TGTGCCAGCAGTGAAGTTTCAGGTTTGGATTCACCCCTCCACTTT; d_call: -; clone_size: -; j_call: TRBJ1-6; v_call: TRBV2
cdr3_aa: CATPYDGAPYGYTF; cdr3_nt: TGTGCCACCCCTTACGACGGGGCTCCTTATGGCTACACCTTC; d_call: -; clone_size: few; j_call: TRBJ1-2; v_call: TRBV7-9
cdr3_aa: CASSLGRLAYEQYF; cdr3_nt: TGTGCCAGCAGCTTAGGAAGACTAGCGTACGAGCAGTACTTC; d_call: TRBD2; clone_size: few; j_call: TRBJ2-7; v_call: TRBV7-8
cdr3_aa: CASSEYSDPRKETQYF; cdr3_nt: TGTGCCAGCAGTGAATATAGCGATCCAAGAAAAGAGACCCAGTACTTC; d_call: -; clone_size: once; j_call: TRBJ2-5; v_call: TRBV2
cdr3_aa: CAWGGLALGNEQFF; cdr3_nt: TGTGCCTGGGGGGGACTAGCTTTAGGCAATGAGCAGTTCTTC; d_call: TRBD2; clone_size: -; j_call: TRBJ2-1; v_call: TRBV30
cdr3_aa: CASRGPYKETQYF; cdr3_nt: TGTGCCAGCAGGGGGCCCTATAAGGAGACCCAGTACTTC; d_call: -; clone_size: -; j_call: TRBJ2-5; v_call: TRBV6-1
cdr3_aa: CASSHDTGPSYEQYF; cdr3_nt: TGCGCCAGCAGCCACGATACAGGGCCCTCCTACGAGCAGTACTTC; d_call: -; clone_size: -; j_call: TRBJ2-7; v_call: TRBV4-3
cdr3_aa: CASSQEAAGGTYEQYF; cdr3_nt: TGCGCCAGCAGCCAAGAAGCAGCGGGAGGAACCTACGAGCAGTACTTC; d_call: TRBD2; clone_size: -; j_call: TRBJ2-7; v_call: TRBV4-1
cdr3_aa: CSVEAGLYEQYF; cdr3_nt: TGCAGCGTTGAAGCAGGTCTCTACGAGCAGTACTTC; d_call: -; clone_size: -; j_call: TRBJ2-7; v_call: TRBV29-1
cdr3_aa: CASSPLRMGDEAFF; cdr3_nt: TGTGCCAGCAGTCCTCTACGCATGGGAGACGAAGCTTTCTTT; d_call: -; clone_size: -; j_call: TRBJ1-1; v_call: TRBV6-5
cdr3_aa: CASSPYGPGELFF; cdr3_nt: TGCGCCAGCAGCCCCTATGGGCCCGGGGAGCTGTTTTTT; d_call: -; clone_size: -; j_call: TRBJ2-2; v_call: TRBV4-1
cdr3_aa: CASSGTPGLARAGELFF; cdr3_nt: TGCGCCAGCAGCGGAACCCCGGGACTAGCGCGGGCCGGGGAGCTGTTTTTT; d_call: TRBD2; clone_size: -; j_call: TRBJ2-2; v_call: TRBV5-1
cdr3_aa: CASRGTSGGSETQYF; cdr3_nt: TGTGCCAGCAGGGGGACTAGCGGGGGATCGGAGACCCAGTACTTC; d_call: TRBD2; clone_size: -; j_call: TRBJ2-5; v_call: TRBV2
cdr3_aa: CASSDRADTQYF; cdr3_nt: TGTGCCAGCAGTGACAGGGCCGATACGCAGTATTTT; d_call: TRBD1; clone_size: -; j_call: TRBJ2-3; v_call: TRBV6-5
cdr3_aa: CASSFDYEQYF; cdr3_nt: TGTGCCAGCAGTTTCGACTACGAGCAGTACTTC; d_call: -; clone_size: -; j_call: TRBJ2-7; v_call: TRBV7-9
cdr3_aa: CASRPGPGANVLTF; cdr3_nt: TGTGCCAGTAGACCAGGTCCGGGGGCCAACGTCCTGACTTTC; d_call: -; clone_size: -; j_call: TRBJ2-6; v_call: TRBV19
cdr3_aa: CASSSPDWNTEAFF; cdr3_nt: TGTGCCAGCAGCTCCCCCGACTGGAACACTGAAGCTTTCTTT; d_call: -; clone_size: once; j_call: TRBJ1-1; v_call: TRBV7-9